Following are 29 T cell receptor beta chains from one sample sequenced in a study of OX40 agonist ivuxolimab in advanced cancers. Produced via immunoSEQ multiplex PCR; TCRdb's table is partial and in-frame only. The top ten clones hold about 1.8% of a sample with tens of thousands of clones, 82% of them seen once. Sequenced material: CD4+ or CD8+ T cells sorted from blood, taken in a trial of the OX40 agonist ivuxolimab. The source of these receptors is an adult with an advanced solid tumor such as melanoma, head and neck, liver or kidney cancer.

The genes are TRBV5-6 and TRBJ2-5; TRBD2 matches at 8 bases. The DNA end lines up better with TRBJ2-7; the J call may be wrong. From germline, CDR1 is SGHDT and CDR2 YYEEEE. The CDR3 runs 14 residues. In DNA form, the CDR3 reads TGTGCCAGCAGCCCCCCGGGGGGGTTTGCCGAGCAGTACTTC. Translation: CASSPPGGFAEQYF.

The chain combines TRBV5-1 with TRBJ1-2; 8 nucleotides align to TRBD1. With V trimmed by 7 bases and J by 0 bases, 5 bases remained unmatched. The length of the CDR3 is 14 residues. Per germline, CDR1 SGHRS and CDR2 YFSETQ. The CDR3 loop is CASWDRTSNYGYTF. In DNA, the CDR3 is TGCGCCAGCTGGGACAGGACCTCTAACTATGGCTACACCTTC.

This chain uses TRBV4-1 with TRBJ1-6; TRBD1 might be the D (6 bases). The CDR3 runs to 17 residues. V was trimmed by 0 bases and J by 4 bases, leaving 13 bases between them. The germline V gene encodes CDR1 MGHRA and CDR2 YSYEKL. In DNA form, the CDR3 reads TGCGCCAGCAGCCAAGAGAGACTGGACAGATATAATTCACCCCTCCACTTT. Its protein is CASSQERLDRYNSPLHF.

This clone was recorded only once. The rearrangement joins TRBV19 to TRBJ1-1; 7 bases fit TRBD1. The CDR3 loop spans 16 amino acids. The V and J ends lost 7 bases and 0 bases, in that order; junction bases with no gene match: 11. From germline, CDR1 is LNHDA and CDR2 SQIVND (reference sequence). The CDR3 nucleotides are TGTGCCAGTACCTCAAGGACAGGAGGTATGAACACTGAAGCTTTCTTT. Protein sequence: CASTSRTGGMNTEAFF.

The rearrangement links TRBV19 to TRBJ1-5; D ambiguous. Trimming removed 5 bases at V and 2 bases at J, with 13 bases between. The V gene's germline CDR1 is LNHDA and CDR2 SQIVND (reference sequence). This CDR3 is built from 15 residues. The CDR3 coding sequence is TGTGCCAGTAGTTTCTTTGTTAGGGGCAATCAGCCCCAGCATTTT. Translated, it gives CASSFFVRGNQPQHF.

With regard to this clone: Other DNA sequences in this specimen translate into the identical CDR3. The genes are TRBV6-1 and TRBJ1-3; D gene ambiguous. The CDR3 extends over 12 amino acids. Germline assignment: CDR1 MNHNS and CDR2 SASEGT. V was pared by 2 bases and J by 4 bases, with 3 bases between. The CDR3 here is CASSEIGNTIYF. The CDR3, as DNA: TGTGCCAGCAGTGAAATAGGAAACACCATATATTTT.

In its sample, this clone was seen once. The chain uses TRBV5-4 and TRBJ1-1; D is perhaps TRBD1 (5 bases). The CDR3 covers 18 residues. V lost 4 bases and J 2 bases, leaving 24 bases between the germline ends. CDR1 is SGHNT, CDR2 YYREEE, per germline (reference sequence). The CDR3 region has the DNA TGTGCCAGCAGCCCAGACCTTATTTACGGGACGGGTAACACTGAAGCTTTCTTT. It translates to CASSPDLIYGTGNTEAFF.

V gene TRBV5-4 combines with J gene TRBJ2-5; 10 bases align to TRBD1. The CDR3 length is 15 residues. Germline CDR1 and CDR2: SGHNT and YYREEE (reference sequence). V gave up 4 bases and J gave up 5 bases; unmatched junction bases: 8. In DNA, the CDR3 is TGTGCCAGCAGCCAGGGACAGGGGCCTGGGGAGACCCAGTACTTC. Amino acids: CASSQGQGPGETQYF.

The gene calls are TRBV5-1 and TRBJ1-4; 7 bases are shared with TRBD1. Trimming at V came to 4 bases and at J to 8 bases, leaving 8 bases not matched to a gene. The V gene's germline CDR1 is SGHRS and CDR2 YFSETQ. CDR3 length: 14 amino acids. The CDR3, as DNA: TGCGCCAGCAGCACCCGACAGGGAGGAGAAAAACTGTTTTTT. Translating gives CASSTRQGGEKLFF.

This sequence joins TRBV6-5 and TRBJ1-4; 9 nucleotides agree with TRBD1. Looked up from germline, CDR1 is MNHEY and CDR2 is SVGAGI. V was pared by 6 bases and J by 8 bases, with 7 bases of the junction left unmatched. The length of the CDR3 is 14 residues. Here the CDR3 DNA reads TGTGCCAGCAGGGGGACAGGGAGTGGCGAAAAACTGTTTTTT. This translates into CASRGTGSGEKLFF.

The chain links TRBV30 to TRBJ2-3, with 9 bases aligning to TRBD2. The CDR3 runs 13 residues. With V trimmed by 4 bases and J by 6 bases, 5 bases remained unmatched. Looked up from germline, CDR1 is GTSNPN and CDR2 is SVGIG (reference sequence). This CDR3 reads CAWTAGGRDTQYF. CDR3 DNA sequence: TGTGCCTGGACGGCGGGGGGGCGGGATACGCAGTATTTT.

The chain uses TRBV7-2 and TRBJ1-1, with D perhaps matching TRBD1 (5 bases). The germline CDR1 and CDR2 sequences are SGHTA and FQGNSA. This CDR3 is 14 amino acids long. V gave up 7 bases and J gave up 2 bases, with 14 bases separating them. The DNA for the CDR3 is TGTGCCAGCACTGACAGACCTTTCAACACTGAAGCTTTCTTT. Translated, it gives CASTDRPFNTEAFF.

This chain joins TRBV7-2 and TRBJ2-1, with TRBD1 as a possible D gene (6 bases). The CDR3 has 15 residues. Trimming took off 1 base at V and 5 bases at J, with 12 bases between the two ends. The germline V gene has CDR1 SGHTA and CDR2 FQGNSA. This CDR3 is CASSLVWQGNNEQFF. The CDR3 DNA reads TGTGCCAGCAGCTTAGTATGGCAGGGGAACAATGAGCAGTTCTTC.

The chain combines TRBV29-1 with TRBJ1-5; D not certain. CDR3 size: 13 residues. In germline, CDR1 is SQVTM, CDR2 ANQGSEA. The V and J ends lost 6 bases and 2 bases respectively, with 11 bases between them. CDR3 region: CSVAPGGNQPQHF. The DNA for the CDR3 is TGCAGCGTCGCCCCAGGAGGCAATCAGCCCCAGCATTTT.

The chain employs TRBV5-6 and TRBJ1-2, with 7 nucleotides matching TRBD1. J lost 2 bases, V lost 2 bases, and 3 bases had no gene match. The CDR3 loop spans 14 amino acids. The germline gives CDR1 SGHDT, CDR2 YYEEEE. As DNA, the CDR3 is TGTGCCAGCAGCTTTGCGGGACAGAACTATGGCTACACCTTC. Protein: CASSFAGQNYGYTF.

This clone turned up a few times. The chain combines TRBV4-1 with TRBJ1-3; D uncertain. The CDR3 spans 13 residues. The V end was cut by 0 bases, the J end by 7 bases, with 7 bases between. The germline CDR1 and CDR2 sequences are MGHRA and YSYEKL. The CDR3 DNA sequence: TGCGCCAGCAGCCAAGACCTCAGGAACACCATATATTTT. Its protein is CASSQDLRNTIYF.

In its sample, this clone was seen once. This sequence joins TRBV9 and TRBJ2-3, with 12 bases matching TRBD1. The germline CDR1 and CDR2 sequences are SGDLS and YYNGEE. V gave up 2 bases and J gave up 2 bases; unmatched junction bases: 12. The CDR3 length is 19 residues. The CDR3 DNA is TGTGCCAGCAGCGTTCAAGGGACAGGGGGCCGACCCTACACAGATACGCAGTATTTT. This encodes CASSVQGTGGRPYTDTQYF.

The rearrangement joins TRBV19 to TRBJ1-2, with TRBD1 matching over 8 bases. This CDR3 has 17 amino acids. CDR1 and CDR2 (germline): LNHDA, SQIVND (reference sequence). J gave up 4 bases and V 10 bases, and 20 bases lay outside the gene matches. In nucleotides, the CDR3 is TGTGCCACCACAGTTCTGGGGACAGGTGCCGGGTCCTATGGCTACACCTTC. Its protein is CATTVLGTGAGSYGYTF.

J is TRBJ1-2 and V is TRBV5-6; perhaps TRBD1 as D (6 bases). The CDR3 covers 13 residues. Per germline, CDR1 SGHDT and CDR2 YYEEEE. Deletions cut 0 bases from V and 7 bases from J, with 10 bases between. The CDR3: CASSLDRVGGYTF. The CDR3 DNA sequence: TGTGCCAGCAGCTTGGACAGGGTAGGTGGCTACACCTTC.

The DNA for the CDR3 is TGTGCCAGCAGCTTAGAGCAGAAAGAGACCCAGTACTTC. This translates into CASSLEQKETQYF. The gene calls are TRBV7-2 and TRBJ2-5; D unresolved. Germline V gives CDR1 SGHTA, CDR2 FQGNSA. The CDR3 length is 13 residues. Trimming left V 1 base short and J 3 bases short, with 6 bases between.

V and J are TRBV19 and TRBJ1-5; D gene unclear. The CDR3 runs 17 residues. V lost 5 bases and J 2 bases, leaving 19 bases between the germline ends. The germline V gene encodes CDR1 LNHDA and CDR2 SQIVND (reference sequence). CDR3 nucleotide sequence: TGTGCCAGTAGTCCCCCTCCCGACAAGGTGGGCAATCAGCCCCAGCATTTT. This sequence encodes CASSPPPDKVGNQPQHF.

A note on this clone: The same CDR3 is also encoded by other DNA sequences in this sample. The chain uses TRBV7-8 and TRBJ1-1, with 8 bases matching TRBD1. The germline V gene has CDR1 SGHVS and CDR2 FQNEAQ. The CDR3 totals 13 residues. The trim removed 6 bases at V and 4 bases at J, leaving 4 bases unmatched. The CDR3 coding sequence is TGTGCCAGCAGTTTAACAGGGGGCACTGAAGCTTTCTTT. It translates to CASSLTGGTEAFF.

CDR3 in amino acids: CARPLGRLAKNIQYF. The CDR3 DNA sequence: TGTGCCAGACCCCTGGGGAGGTTAGCCAAAAACATTCAGTACTTC. This chain links TRBV11-2 with TRBJ2-4; possibly TRBD2 for D (6 bases). The ends were cut back, 9 bases at V and 0 bases at J, with 15 bases in the middle. There are 15 residues in the CDR3. The V gene's germline CDR1 is SGHAT and CDR2 FQNNGV.

The genes are TRBV7-6 and TRBJ2-5, with D perhaps TRBD2 (5 bases). V was pared by 5 bases and J by 5 bases, with 15 bases between. CDR3 length: 14 residues. Germline V gives CDR1 SGHVS, CDR2 FNYEAQ. In DNA form, the CDR3 reads TGTGCCAGCAGCGGACTTCCCAAAGGGGAGACCCAGTACTTC. The encoded protein is CASSGLPKGETQYF.

The chain recombines TRBV9 with TRBJ1-6, with no clear D. The length of the CDR3 is 15 residues. Looked up from germline, CDR1 is SGDLS and CDR2 is YYNGEE. V was clipped by 4 bases and J by 5 bases, with 13 bases between them. The CDR3 DNA is TGTGCCAGCAGCCCCTCTCCGGACCATAATTCACCCCTCCACTTT. Translation gives CASSPSPDHNSPLHF.

The genes are TRBV19 and TRBJ1-4; D call uncertain. The CDR3 contains 16 residues. In germline, CDR1 is LNHDA, CDR2 SQIVND (reference sequence). V was cut by 4 bases and J by 0 bases, with 12 bases left in between. The CDR3 bases are TGTGCCAGTAGTACCCCCGACGGTGCAACTAATGAAAAACTGTTTTTT. Translating it yields CASSTPDGATNEKLFF.

This clone was picked up a small number of times. The chain employs TRBV9 and TRBJ1-1; D remains unclear. There are 15 residues in the CDR3. V was cut by 2 bases and J by 4 bases, with 15 bases left in between. Germline V lookup: CDR1 SGDLS, CDR2 YYNGEE. The CDR3: CASSVGAVGSTEAFF. The CDR3 bases are TGTGCCAGCAGCGTCGGTGCTGTAGGAAGCACTGAAGCTTTCTTT.

The count of this clone is one. This sequence joins TRBV5-4 and TRBJ1-3; D may be TRBD1 (5 bases). The V end was cut by 4 bases, the J end by 0 bases, with 17 bases between. Germline CDR1 reads SGHNT; CDR2 reads YYREEE (reference sequence). The CDR3 totals 17 residues. For the CDR3, the DNA is TGTGCCAGCAGCCTCGACGCACAGGACTCCTCTGGAAACACCATATATTTT. Amino acid sequence: CASSLDAQDSSGNTIYF.

This clone appeared a single time. J is TRBJ1-2 and V is TRBV5-1; no firm D call. Germline V gene lookup returns CDR1 SGHRS and CDR2 YFSETQ. The length of the CDR3 is 13 residues. Between the trimmed V and J ends, which lost 6 bases and 1 base, there was a span of 10 bases. Here the CDR3 DNA reads TGCGCCAGCACCCTTGAGGGTAACTATGGCTACACCTTC. Residues: CASTLEGNYGYTF.